Sequencing of this TCR beta chain was carried out in a study of glioma-infiltrating T cells. Overall study context: Samples included WHO grade II oligodendrogliomas or astrocytomas and initial-diagnosis grade IV glioblastomas. Presurgical dexamethasone in glioma patients lasted six or fewer days.

This clonotype was seen only a few times. Using RNA template, CDR3s of TCR alpha and beta were amplified with iRepertoire arm-PCR. Tissue mRNA or PBMC total RNA, roughly 90-400 ng, went into one-step reverse transcription and amplification. TCRdb fed the multiplex PCR reads into MiXCR, producing one record per CDR3 protein. The sample carries fewer than 500,000 distinct CDR3 sequences, 41% recorded once. The CDR3 runs 17 residues. Trimming removed 0 bases from V and 1 base from J, with 13 bases in between. The V gene's germline CDR1 is SGHTA and CDR2 FQGTGA. The TCR comes from a human donor with low-grade glioma or glioblastoma, undergoing nonglioma brain surgery, or in good health (not recorded which). V is TRBV7-3 and J is TRBJ2-1; D is uncertain. Sample: glioma tissue, nonneoplastic brain tissue, or PBMCs (not recorded which). The CDR3 reads CASSLTSGTTSYNEQFF. CDR3 sequence (DNA): TGTGCCAGCAGCTTAACATCGGGCACCACGTCCTACAATGAGCAGTTCTTC. Combining the CDR3 with reference TRBV7-3 and TRBJ2-1 gives the whole variable domain GAGVSQTPSNKVTEKGKYVELRCDPISGHTALYWYRQSLGQGPEFLIYFQGTGAADDSGLPNDRFFAVRPEGSVSTLKIQRTERGDSAVYLCASSLTSGTTSYNEQFFGPGTRLTVL.